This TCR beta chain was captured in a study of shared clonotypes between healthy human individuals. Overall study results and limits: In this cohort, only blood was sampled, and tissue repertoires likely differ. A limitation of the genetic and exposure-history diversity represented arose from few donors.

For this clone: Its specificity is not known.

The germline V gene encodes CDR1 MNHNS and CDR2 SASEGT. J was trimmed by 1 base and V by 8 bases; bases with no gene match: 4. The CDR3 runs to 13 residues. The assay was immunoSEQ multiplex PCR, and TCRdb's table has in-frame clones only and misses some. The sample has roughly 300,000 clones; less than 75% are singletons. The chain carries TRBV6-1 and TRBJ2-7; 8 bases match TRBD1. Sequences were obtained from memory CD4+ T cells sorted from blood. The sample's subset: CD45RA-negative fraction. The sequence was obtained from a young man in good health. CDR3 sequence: CASDRDRSYEQYF. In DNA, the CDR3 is TGTGCCAGCGACCGGGACAGGTCCTACGAGCAGTACTTC.